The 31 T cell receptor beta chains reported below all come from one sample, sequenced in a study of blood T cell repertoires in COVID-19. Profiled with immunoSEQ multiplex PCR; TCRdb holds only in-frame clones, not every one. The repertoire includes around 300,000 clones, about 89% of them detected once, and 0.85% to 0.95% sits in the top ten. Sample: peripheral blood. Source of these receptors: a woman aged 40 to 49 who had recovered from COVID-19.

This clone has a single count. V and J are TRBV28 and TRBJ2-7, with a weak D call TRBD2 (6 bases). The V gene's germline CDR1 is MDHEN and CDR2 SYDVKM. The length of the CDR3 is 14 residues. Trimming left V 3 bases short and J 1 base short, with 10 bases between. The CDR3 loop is CASSLFGGSYEQYF. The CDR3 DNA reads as TGTGCCAGCAGTTTGTTCGGGGGTTCCTACGAGCAGTACTTC.

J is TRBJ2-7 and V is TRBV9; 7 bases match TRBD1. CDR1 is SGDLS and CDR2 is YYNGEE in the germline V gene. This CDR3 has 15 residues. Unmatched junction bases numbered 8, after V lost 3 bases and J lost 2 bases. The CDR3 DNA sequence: TGTGCCAGCAGCGGACAGGGAAAGGGGACCTACGAGCAGTACTTC. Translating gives CASSGQGKGTYEQYF.

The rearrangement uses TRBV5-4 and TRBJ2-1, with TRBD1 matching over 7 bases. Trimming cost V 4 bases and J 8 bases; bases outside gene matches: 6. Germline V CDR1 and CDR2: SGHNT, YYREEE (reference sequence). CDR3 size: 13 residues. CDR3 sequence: CASSRDREYEQFF. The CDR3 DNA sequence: TGTGCCAGCAGCCGCGACAGGGAGTATGAGCAGTTCTTC. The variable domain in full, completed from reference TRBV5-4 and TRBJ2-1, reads ETGVTQSPTHLIKTRGQQVTLRCSSQSGHNTVSWYQQALGQGPQFIFQYYREEENGRGNFPPRFSGLQFPNYSSELNVNALELDDSALYLCASSRDREYEQFFGPGTRLTVL.

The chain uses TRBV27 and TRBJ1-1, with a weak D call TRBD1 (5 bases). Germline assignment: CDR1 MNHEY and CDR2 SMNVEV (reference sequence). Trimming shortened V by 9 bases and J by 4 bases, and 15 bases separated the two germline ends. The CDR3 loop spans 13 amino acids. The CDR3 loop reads CASSDNGGTEAFF. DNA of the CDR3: TGTGCCAGTTCCGATAACGGGGGCACTGAAGCTTTCTTT.

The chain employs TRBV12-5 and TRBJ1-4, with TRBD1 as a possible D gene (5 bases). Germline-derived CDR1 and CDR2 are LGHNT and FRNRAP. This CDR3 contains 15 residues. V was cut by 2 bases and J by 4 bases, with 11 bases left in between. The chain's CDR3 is CASGLYDSHNEKLFF. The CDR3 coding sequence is TGTGCTAGTGGTTTGTACGACAGCCATAATGAAAAACTGTTTTTT.

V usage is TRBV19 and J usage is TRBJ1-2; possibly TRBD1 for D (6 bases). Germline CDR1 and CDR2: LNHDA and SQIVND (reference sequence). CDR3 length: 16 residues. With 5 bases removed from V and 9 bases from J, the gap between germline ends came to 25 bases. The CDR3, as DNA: TGTGCCAGTAGTGCGACAGGACGTACGGACGACTGGCGCTACACCTTC. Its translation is CASSATGRTDDWRYTF. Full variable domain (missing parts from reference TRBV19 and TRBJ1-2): DGGITQSPKYLFRKEGQNVTLSCEQNLNHDAMYWYRQDPGQGLRLIYYSQIVNDFQKGDIAEGYSVSREKKESFPLTVTSAQKNPTAFYLCASSATGRTDDWRYTFGSGTRLTVV.

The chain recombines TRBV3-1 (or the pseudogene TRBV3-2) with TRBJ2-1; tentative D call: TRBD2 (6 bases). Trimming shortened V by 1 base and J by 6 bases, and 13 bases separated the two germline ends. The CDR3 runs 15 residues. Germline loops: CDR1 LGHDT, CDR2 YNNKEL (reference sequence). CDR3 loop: CASSQGGNWANEQFF. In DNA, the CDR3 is TGTGCCAGCAGCCAAGGCGGGAACTGGGCCAATGAGCAGTTCTTC.

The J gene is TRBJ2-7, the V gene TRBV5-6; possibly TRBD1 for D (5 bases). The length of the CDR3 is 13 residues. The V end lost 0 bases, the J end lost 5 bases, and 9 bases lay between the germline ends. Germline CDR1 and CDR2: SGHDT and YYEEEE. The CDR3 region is CASSLGRVNEQYF. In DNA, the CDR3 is TGTGCCAGCAGCTTGGGCAGGGTCAACGAGCAGTACTTC.

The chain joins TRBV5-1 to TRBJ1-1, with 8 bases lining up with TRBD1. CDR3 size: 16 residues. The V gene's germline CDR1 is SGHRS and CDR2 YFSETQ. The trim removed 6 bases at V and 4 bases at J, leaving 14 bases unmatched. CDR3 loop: CASTTLQGGARTEAFF. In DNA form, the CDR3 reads TGCGCCAGCACCACACTACAGGGGGGGGCTCGCACTGAAGCTTTCTTT.

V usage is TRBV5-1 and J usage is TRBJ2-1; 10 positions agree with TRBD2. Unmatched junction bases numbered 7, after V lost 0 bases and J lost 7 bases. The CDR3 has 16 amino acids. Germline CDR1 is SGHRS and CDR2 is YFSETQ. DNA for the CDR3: TGCGCCAGCAGCTTGGCCCCCGGGACTAGCGAGAATGAGCAGTTCTTC. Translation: CASSLAPGTSENEQFF.

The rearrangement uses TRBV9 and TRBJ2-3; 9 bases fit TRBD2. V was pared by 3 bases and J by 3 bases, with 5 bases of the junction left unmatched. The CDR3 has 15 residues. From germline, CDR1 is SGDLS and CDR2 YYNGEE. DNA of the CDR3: TGTGCCAGCAGCGATGGGACTAGCCGAACAGATACGCAGTATTTT. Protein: CASSDGTSRTDTQYF.

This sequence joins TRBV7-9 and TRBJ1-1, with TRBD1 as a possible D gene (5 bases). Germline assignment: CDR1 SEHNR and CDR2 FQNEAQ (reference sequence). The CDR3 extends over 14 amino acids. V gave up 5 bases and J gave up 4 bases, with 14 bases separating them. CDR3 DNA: TGTGCCAGCAGCACATCAGGGATCAGCACTGAAGCTTTCTTT. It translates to CASSTSGISTEAFF.

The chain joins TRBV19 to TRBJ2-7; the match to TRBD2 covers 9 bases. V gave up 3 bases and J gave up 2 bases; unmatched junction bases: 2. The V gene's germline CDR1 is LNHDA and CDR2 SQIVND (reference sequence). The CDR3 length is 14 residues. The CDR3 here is CASSMREGPYEQYF. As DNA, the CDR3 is TGTGCCAGTAGTATGCGGGAGGGCCCCTACGAGCAGTACTTC.

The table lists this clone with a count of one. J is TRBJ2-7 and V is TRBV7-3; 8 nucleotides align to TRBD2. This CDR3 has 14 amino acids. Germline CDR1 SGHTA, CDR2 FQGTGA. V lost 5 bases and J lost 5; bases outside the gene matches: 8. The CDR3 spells CASSPGAGADEQYF. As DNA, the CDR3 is TGTGCCAGCAGCCCTGGAGCGGGGGCCGACGAGCAGTACTTC.

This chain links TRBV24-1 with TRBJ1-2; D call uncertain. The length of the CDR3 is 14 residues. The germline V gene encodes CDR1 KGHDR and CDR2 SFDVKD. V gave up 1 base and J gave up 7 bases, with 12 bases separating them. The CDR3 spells CATSDFESGFGYTF. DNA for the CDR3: TGTGCCACCAGTGATTTCGAATCTGGCTTTGGCTACACCTTC.

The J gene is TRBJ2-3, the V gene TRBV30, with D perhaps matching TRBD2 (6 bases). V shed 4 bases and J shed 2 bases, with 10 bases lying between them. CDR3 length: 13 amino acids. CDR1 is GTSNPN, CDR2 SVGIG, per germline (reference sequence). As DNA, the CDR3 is TGTGCCTGGACCGGGGGAACCACAGATACGCAGTATTTT. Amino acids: CAWTGGTTDTQYF.

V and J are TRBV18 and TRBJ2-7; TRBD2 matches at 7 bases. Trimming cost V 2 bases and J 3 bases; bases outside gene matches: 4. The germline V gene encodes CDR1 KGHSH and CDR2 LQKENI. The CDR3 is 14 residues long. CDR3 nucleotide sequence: TGTGCCAGCTCACCAACCCGGGACTACTACGAGCAGTACTTC. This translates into CASSPTRDYYEQYF.

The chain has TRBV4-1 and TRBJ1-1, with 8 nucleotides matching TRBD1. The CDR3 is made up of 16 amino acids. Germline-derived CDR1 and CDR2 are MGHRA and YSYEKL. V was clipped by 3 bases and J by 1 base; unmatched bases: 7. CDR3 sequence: CASSQGRGRGNTEAFF. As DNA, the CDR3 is TGCGCCAGCAGCCAGGGCAGGGGGCGCGGGAACACTGAAGCTTTCTTT.

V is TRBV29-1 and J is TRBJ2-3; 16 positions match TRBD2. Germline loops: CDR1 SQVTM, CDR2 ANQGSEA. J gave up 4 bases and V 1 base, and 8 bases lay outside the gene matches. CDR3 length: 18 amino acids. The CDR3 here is CSVEAPRGTSGRADTQYF. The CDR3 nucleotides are TGCAGCGTTGAAGCTCCACGGGGGACTAGCGGGAGGGCAGATACGCAGTATTTT.

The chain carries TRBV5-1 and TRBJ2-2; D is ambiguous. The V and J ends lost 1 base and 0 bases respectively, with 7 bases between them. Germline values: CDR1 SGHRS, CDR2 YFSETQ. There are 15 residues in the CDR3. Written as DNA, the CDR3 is TGCGCCAGCAGCTTGACAAATGCGAACACCGGGGAGCTGTTTTTT. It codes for CASSLTNANTGELFF. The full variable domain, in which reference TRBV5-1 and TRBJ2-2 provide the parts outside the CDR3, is KAGVTQTPRYLIKTRGQQVTLSCSPISGHRSVSWYQQTPGQGLQFLFEYFSETQRNKGNFPGRFSGRQFSNSRSEMNVSTLELGDSALYLCASSLTNANTGELFFGEGSRLTVL.

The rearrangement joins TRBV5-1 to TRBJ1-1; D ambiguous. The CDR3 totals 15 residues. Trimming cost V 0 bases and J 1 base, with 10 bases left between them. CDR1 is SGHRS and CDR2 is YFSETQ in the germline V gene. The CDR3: CASSLAAQANTEAFF. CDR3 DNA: TGCGCCAGCAGCTTGGCCGCCCAGGCGAACACTGAAGCTTTCTTT.

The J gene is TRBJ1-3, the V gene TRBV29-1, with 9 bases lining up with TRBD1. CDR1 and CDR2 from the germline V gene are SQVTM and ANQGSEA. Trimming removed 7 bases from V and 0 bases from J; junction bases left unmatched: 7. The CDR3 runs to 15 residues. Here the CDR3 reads CSAGQGTSSGNTIYF. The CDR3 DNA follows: TGCAGCGCTGGACAGGGGACAAGCTCTGGAAACACCATATATTTT.

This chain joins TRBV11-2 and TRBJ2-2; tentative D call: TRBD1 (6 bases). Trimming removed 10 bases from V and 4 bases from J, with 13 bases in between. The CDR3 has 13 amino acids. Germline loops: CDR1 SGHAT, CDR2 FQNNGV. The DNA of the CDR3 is TGTGCCACTACAGGGAGTGGCACCGGGGAGCTGTTTTTT. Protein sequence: CATTGSGTGELFF.

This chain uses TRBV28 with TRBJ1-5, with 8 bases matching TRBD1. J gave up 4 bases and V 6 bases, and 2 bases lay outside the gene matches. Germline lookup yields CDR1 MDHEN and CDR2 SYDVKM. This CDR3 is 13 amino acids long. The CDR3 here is CASRGQVNQPQHF. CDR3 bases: TGTGCCAGCAGGGGACAGGTTAATCAGCCCCAGCATTTT.

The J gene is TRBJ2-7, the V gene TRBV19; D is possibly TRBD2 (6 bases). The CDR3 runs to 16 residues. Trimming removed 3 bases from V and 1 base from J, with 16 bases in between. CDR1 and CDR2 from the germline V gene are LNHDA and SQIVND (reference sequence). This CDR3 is CASSMSRDSHSYEQYF. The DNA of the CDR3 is TGTGCCAGTAGTATGAGCCGGGACTCACATTCCTACGAGCAGTACTTC. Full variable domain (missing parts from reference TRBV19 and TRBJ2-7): DGGITQSPKYLFRKEGQNVTLSCEQNLNHDAMYWYRQDPGQGLRLIYYSQIVNDFQKGDIAEGYSVSREKKESFPLTVTSAQKNPTAFYLCASSMSRDSHSYEQYFGPGTRLTVT.

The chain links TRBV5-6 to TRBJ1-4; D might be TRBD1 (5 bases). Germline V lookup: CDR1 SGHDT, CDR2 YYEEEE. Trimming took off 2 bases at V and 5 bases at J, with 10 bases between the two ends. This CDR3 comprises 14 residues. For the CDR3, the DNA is TGTGCCAGCAGCTTCGGGGGACGGAATGAAAAACTGTTTTTT. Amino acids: CASSFGGRNEKLFF.

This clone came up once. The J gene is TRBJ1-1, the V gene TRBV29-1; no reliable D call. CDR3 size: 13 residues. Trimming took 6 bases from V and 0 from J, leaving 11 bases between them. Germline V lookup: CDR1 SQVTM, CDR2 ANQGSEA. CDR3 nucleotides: TGCAGCGTGGCCTTGGCAATGAACACTGAAGCTTTCTTT. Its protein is CSVALAMNTEAFF. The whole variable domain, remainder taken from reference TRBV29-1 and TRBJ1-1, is SAVISQKPSRDICQRGTSLTIQCQVDSQVTMMFWYRQQPGQSLTLIATANQGSEATYESGFVIDKFPISRPNLTFSTLTVSNMSPEDSSIYLCSVALAMNTEAFFGQGTRLTVV.

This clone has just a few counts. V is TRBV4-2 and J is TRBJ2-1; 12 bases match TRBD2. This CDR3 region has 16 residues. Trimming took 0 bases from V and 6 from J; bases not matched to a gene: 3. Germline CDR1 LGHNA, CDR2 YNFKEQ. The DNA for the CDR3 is TGTGCCAGCAGCCAAGAGACTAGCGGGAGCGGCAATGAGCAGTTCTTC. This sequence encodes CASSQETSGSGNEQFF.

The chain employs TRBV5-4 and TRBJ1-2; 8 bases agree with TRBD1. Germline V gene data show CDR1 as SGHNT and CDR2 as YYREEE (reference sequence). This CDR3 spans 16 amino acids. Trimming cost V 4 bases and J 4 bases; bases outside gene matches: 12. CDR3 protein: CASSRSGQGGIYGYTF. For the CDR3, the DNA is TGTGCCAGCAGCAGAAGTGGACAGGGCGGGATCTATGGCTACACCTTC.

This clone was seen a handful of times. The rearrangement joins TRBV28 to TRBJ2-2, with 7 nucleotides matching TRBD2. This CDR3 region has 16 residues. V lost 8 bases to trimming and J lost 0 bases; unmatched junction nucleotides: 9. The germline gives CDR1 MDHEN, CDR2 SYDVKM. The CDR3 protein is CASGLYSGSNTGELFF. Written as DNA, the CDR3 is TGTGCCAGCGGACTTTATAGCGGGTCGAACACCGGGGAGCTGTTTTTT. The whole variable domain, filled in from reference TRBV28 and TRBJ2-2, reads DVKVTQSSRYLVKRTGEKVFLECVQDMDHENMFWYRQDPGLGLRLIYFSYDVKMKEKGDIPEGYSVSREKKERFSLILESASTNQTSMYLCASGLYSGSNTGELFFGEGSRLTVL.

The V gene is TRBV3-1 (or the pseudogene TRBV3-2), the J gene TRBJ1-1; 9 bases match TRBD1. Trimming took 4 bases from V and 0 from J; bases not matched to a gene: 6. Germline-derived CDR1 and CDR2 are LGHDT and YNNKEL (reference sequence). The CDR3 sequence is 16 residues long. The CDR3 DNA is TGTGCCAGCAGCCGGGACAGGGCGGGCATGAACACTGAAGCTTTCTTT. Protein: CASSRDRAGMNTEAFF.